These 14 T cell receptor beta chains came from one sample sequenced in a study of blood T cells in healthy people across ages (dated by TCRdb to 2014 to 2015). Preparation of the library involved 5' RACE. The sequencer was an Illumina HiSeq 2500. A second PCR of about 6 to 11 cycles was performed with a sample-barcoded 5' primer and a J-beta primer mix. TCRdb handled the public reads itself, with Q25 trimming in fastp and clone calling in MiXCR, and kept productive beta chains. Rows matching on CDR3 protein sequence are summarized as one entry with the most common DNA and genes. The sample data list about 1.5 million distinct CDR3 sequences, and 35% to 45% of these were observed just once. Jointly, the top ten make up about 4% of the sample. Sequenced input: blood. Receptor source: a woman under 30 in good health.

This clonotype has more than one count but fewer than ten. The V call is TRBV4-3, the J call TRBJ2-3, with D perhaps matching TRBD1 (6 bases). V shed 3 bases and J shed 0 bases, with 10 bases lying between them. Germline assignment: CDR1 LGHNA and CDR2 YSLEER. The CDR3 spans 15 residues. CDR3 sequence reads: CASSQRGQSTDTQYF. The CDR3 bases are TGCGCCAGCAGCCAGCGAGGACAGAGCACAGATACGCAGTATTTT.

This clonotype was seen a handful of times. The chain carries TRBV20-1 and TRBJ2-7, with a tentative D call TRBD2 (6 bases). The CDR3 sequence is 14 residues long. The germline CDR1 and CDR2 sequences are DFQATT and SNEGSKA (reference sequence). With 7 bases removed from V and 2 bases from J, the gap between germline ends came to 18 bases. The CDR3 reads CSVSIPGGTYEQYF. As DNA, the CDR3 is TGCAGTGTCTCAATCCCCGGGGGAACCTACGAGCAGTACTTC.

The chain couples TRBV4-2 to TRBJ1-5; maybe TRBD1 (5 bases). Germline CDR1 is LGHNA and CDR2 is YNFKEQ. V gave up 0 bases and J gave up 9 bases, with 15 bases separating them. This CDR3 has 15 amino acids. Here the CDR3 reads CASSQDGGTSVPQHF. The CDR3 nucleotides read TGTGCCAGCAGCCAAGATGGGGGGACTTCGGTGCCCCAGCATTTT.

This clonotype was counted ten times or more. The V call is TRBV24-1, the J call TRBJ2-3; D remains unclear. The CDR3 consists of 12 residues. CDR1 KGHDR and CDR2 SFDVKD come from the germline V gene. V dropped 3 bases and J dropped 7 bases, with 7 bases sitting between them. In nucleotides, the CDR3 is TGTGCCACCAGTGATCCCTCTAATACGCAGTATTTT. Protein: CATSDPSNTQYF.

CDR3 in DNA: TGTGCCAGCAGTTTAAGCGCCAGGGTCGGGGCCTACGAGCAGTACTTC. It translates to CASSLSARVGAYEQYF. The chain carries TRBV12-3 or TRBV12-4 and TRBJ2-7, with D perhaps TRBD1 or TRBD2 (5 bases each). The CDR3 sequence is 16 residues long. V was cut by 2 bases and J by 2 bases, with 16 bases left in between.

This chain connects TRBV6-5 to TRBJ2-1; D gene ambiguous. Per the germline V gene, CDR1 is MNHEY and CDR2 is SVGAGI. Trimming cost V 4 bases and J 6 bases, with 10 bases left between them. The CDR3 covers 13 residues. CDR3 sequence reads: CASSLPTANEQFF. Written as DNA, the CDR3 is TGTGCCAGCAGTTTGCCTACGGCCAATGAGCAGTTCTTC.

In its sample, this clonotype was seen a few times. The chain uses TRBV19 and TRBJ2-3, with TRBD1 identical over 7 bases. The CDR3 covers 17 residues. The V segment lost 3 bases and the J segment 1 base; nucleotides outside the gene matches: 10. Germline V gene lookup returns CDR1 LNHDA and CDR2 SQIVND (reference sequence). The CDR3 DNA follows: TGTGCCAGTAGTATCCTCCGGACAGGCGAACGCACAGATACGCAGTATTTT. As protein: CASSILRTGERTDTQYF. Full variable domain (missing parts from reference TRBV19 and TRBJ2-3): DGGITQSPKYLFRKEGQNVTLSCEQNLNHDAMYWYRQDPGQGLRLIYYSQIVNDFQKGDIAEGYSVSREKKESFPLTVTSAQKNPTAFYLCASSILRTGERTDTQYFGPGTRLTVL.

This clonotype was found a few times. The chain combines TRBV7-2 with TRBJ1-2; no firm D call. V lost 5 bases and J lost 0, with 13 bases in between. Germline-derived CDR1 and CDR2 are SGHTA and FQGNSA. The CDR3 totals 15 residues. The CDR3 spells CASSEDFTANYGYTF. In nucleotides, the CDR3 is TGTGCCAGCAGCGAGGACTTTACAGCTAACTATGGCTACACCTTC. Full variable domain (rest looked up from reference TRBV7-2 and TRBJ1-2): GAGVSQSPSNKVTEKGKDVELRCDPISGHTALYWYRQSLGQGLEFLIYFQGNSAPDKSGLPSDRFSAERTGGSVSTLTIQRTQQEDSAVYLCASSEDFTANYGYTFGSGTRLTVV.

The rearrangement links TRBV9 to TRBJ2-7, with a tentative D call TRBD2 (6 bases). Trimming pared 0 bases from V and 7 bases from J, leaving 20 bases between. CDR1 is SGDLS and CDR2 is YYNGEE in the germline V gene. The CDR3 length is 16 residues. CDR3 amino acids: CASSVELGRPYNEQYF. The CDR3 nucleotides read TGTGCCAGCAGCGTAGAATTGGGGAGGCCCTACAATGAGCAGTACTTC.

This clonotype came up once. Relative to the germline gene, one junction end is altered; a read error may explain this. The V gene is TRBV7-9, the J gene TRBJ2-7, with TRBD2 matching 10 bases. CDR1 is SEHNR, CDR2 FQNEAQ, per germline (reference sequence). The CDR3 sequence is 14 residues long. Written as DNA, the CDR3 is TGTGCCAGCAGCGACGGACTAGCGGTATACGAGCGGTACTTC. Its protein is CASSDGLAVYERYF. Supplemented by reference TRBV7-9 and TRBJ2-7, the full variable domain reads DTGVSQNPRHKITKRGQNVTFRCDPISEHNRLYWYRQTLGQGPEFLTYFQNEAQLEKSRLLSDRFSAERPKGSFSTLEIQRTEQGDSAMYLCASSDGLAVYERYFGPGTRLTVT.

V gene TRBV4-1 combines with J gene TRBJ2-5, with TRBD2 identical over 10 bases. The CDR3 is 18 amino acids. Per the germline V gene, CDR1 is MGHRA and CDR2 is YSYEKL. Losses at the gene ends were 0 bases for V and 1 base for J; bases not matched to a gene: 8. The chain's CDR3 is CASSQDLTLAGAQETQYF. CDR3 bases: TGCGCCAGCAGCCAAGATCTAACCCTAGCGGGGGCCCAAGAGACCCAGTACTTC.

A few counts support this clonotype. The chain joins TRBV2 to TRBJ1-1; 7 positions agree with TRBD1. CDR3 length equals 14 residues. J lost 3 bases, V lost 4 bases, and 5 bases had no gene match. The germline V gene has CDR1 SNHLY and CDR2 FYNNEI. In nucleotides, the CDR3 is TGTGCCAGCAGTGTCCAGGGGGGGTACACTGAAGCTTTCTTT. Translated, it gives CASSVQGGYTEAFF.

This clonotype was counted once. CDR3: CSPQIRLAGGLLDTQYF. The CDR3 coding sequence is TGCAGCCCGCAAATCCGACTAGCGGGAGGGCTTCTAGATACGCAGTATTTT. The V and J genes are TRBV29-1 and TRBJ2-3; 14 nucleotides agree with TRBD2. This CDR3 is 17 amino acids long. The V gene's germline CDR1 is SQVTM and CDR2 ANQGSEA. The V segment lost 8 bases and the J segment 5 bases; nucleotides outside the gene matches: 15.

The rearrangement joins TRBV20-1 to TRBJ2-5; 9 bases align to TRBD2. This CDR3 is 14 amino acids long. V lost 3 bases, J lost 11 bases, and 13 bases stayed unmatched. Germline V CDR1 and CDR2: DFQATT, SNEGSKA (reference sequence). The CDR3 spells CSARRPSGMNEQYF. The CDR3 coding sequence is TGCAGTGCTAGGAGGCCTAGCGGGATGAATGAGCAGTACTTC.